This T cell receptor beta chain was captured by sequencing in a study of cytomegalovirus exposure and HLA in healthy donors (dated by TCRdb to 2016 to 2017). Regarding the study in general: An earlier analysis of some 500 of the donors reported 276 Gb of sequence data and some 120 million unique TCR beta sequences from around 200 million T cells. In addition to the first cohort of roughly 670 subjects, a separate validation cohort of approximately 120 different subjects was used. A later genetic analysis used genome-wide SNP genotypes for 398 of the 666 donors, treating that subset as a discovery cohort. A later analysis re-analyzed previously published TCR beta repertoires from about 730 donors and added high-resolution HLA genotyping to study TCR occurrence patterns. A few DR-DQ haplotypes were handled as single units for association and clustering because linkage in the cohort was strong. Donor age, sex, ethnicity and CMV serostatus were compiled together with the repertoire data. Around 320 gigabases of sequencing data and some 85 million unique TCR sequences were included in an early release covering roughly 700 HLA-typed donors. In an earlier analysis of 587 of the donors, high-throughput TCR beta sequencing was used to judge whether each TCR beta V gene segment behaved as functional or pseudogenic. The study combined high-throughput TCR immunosequencing, statistical association of individual TCRs with disease status, and machine learning to predict cytomegalovirus infection status. Across some 400 genotyped donors of the cohort, an average of about 240,000 unique TCR beta nucleotide sequences per donor were sequenced, and roughly a sixth of those sequences were non-productive. The aim of the study was to test whether cataloging public T cell receptors could identify signatures of past pathogen exposure. Of the roughly 400 genotyped donors, about 84% fell in the genetic ancestry cluster associated with self-reported Caucasian donors. Rather than using new phenotypic data, the later analysis identified candidate immune exposures from TCR beta sequences and from how often those sequences occurred across donors. The number of donors typed differed by locus, with about 629-630 for A, B, C, DRB1 and DQB1, around 500 for DQA1, 600 to 610 for DPA1, and about 450 for DPB1. Every discovery cohort repertoire had been produced on one sequencing platform. Class I and class II HLA loci were covered by the typing at four-digit resolution. The study used immunosequencing to profile the T cell repertoires of about 670 subjects and linked those repertoires to cytomegalovirus serostatus.

Sequences LNHDA (CDR1) and SQIVND (CDR2) are obtained from the germline V gene (reference sequence). Spanning cysteine to phenylalanine, the CDR3 consists of 15 amino acids. Only the CDR3 part of the read is kept: 45 bases, read in frame from the first base. A distance of 12 bases separates the germline ends of V and J, which lose 3 bases and 3 bases respectively. The paper's findings and limits, for the study overall: Because counts were too low, about 18 rarely observed V segments, including chromosome 9 orphons, were excluded from the earlier analysis of about 500 of the donors. Three of the identified cytomegalovirus-associated TCR beta chains were confirmed in vitro to be specific for cytomegalovirus antigens. It was suggested by the authors that the approach could potentially be generalized to other disease states and immunological phenotypes. In a later analysis, several top co-occurrence clusters were reported to appear linked to parvovirus B19, influenza, CMV and Epstein-Barr virus. Most TCR sequences were seen in very few donors, while some public TCRs were found in many individuals. The study gave a list of some 150 TCR beta chains associated with cytomegalovirus. In a later analysis, most CMV-associated TCR beta chains were found to appear HLA-restricted, with HLA associations seemingly driven largely by CMV exposure. A later analysis associated 17,000 or so TCR beta sequences with specific HLA alleles at a false discovery rate of 0.05. A further reported finding was that TCR beta sequences accurately predicted the HLA-A and HLA-B alleles for most subjects in the first cohort. The 87-base-pair reads could not distinguish some IMGT-functional V segments, including TRBV6-2 and TRBV6-3, so those segments were excluded. Because HLA typing was missing for some donors at each locus, association tests included only the typed subset. Assigning TCR associations to individual alleles was difficult when HLA alleles, especially DR and DQ, strongly co-occurred. The cohort was sequenced for TCR beta chains only, and without alpha or paired-chain data the features that could be detected were limited. The sequencing pipeline was judged likely to have produced a cluster of highly shared sequence variants as a technical artifact. According to a later genetic analysis, donors in an Asian-associated ancestry cluster had fewer N-insertions in productive TCRs than the roughly 700-donor mean. In a later analysis, HLA-associated TCR beta chains were found to be more clonally expanded and to have lower generation probabilities than equally common non-associated chains. The classifier was reported to diagnose cytomegalovirus status with high specificity and sensitivity in both the original and validation cohorts. An earlier analysis of approximately 540 of the donors showed that most TCR beta V segments appeared in productive rearrangements either about 90% or about 30% of the time, which broadly matched IMGT annotations. A later genetic analysis associated a missense DCLRE1C variant with V-gene and J-gene trimming of TCR beta chains, and an independent cohort replicated the association. Sequencing depth was assumed to be roughly uniform across donors in the presence/absence analyses, though that assumption may not hold. Linkage disequilibrium might explain the correlated functional status among segregating V segments, but an unknown experimental factor could not be ruled out. In a later analysis, the rate of TCR association differed among HLA loci, with DRB1 alleles having the most associated TCRs and HLA-C alleles having the fewest. Immune exposure information for the cohort was limited to CMV serostatus.

Turning to this clone: Which antigen it targets is not known. The sample holds no much larger clone one base away, and base qualities are not on file.

Libraries were made using the immunoSEQ multiplex PCR assay. For the multiplex PCR, a mixture combining 60 forward primers for TCR Vbeta segments and 13 reverse primers for TCR Jbeta segments was used. Amplification of the CDR3 region of rearranged TCR beta genes was performed with a multiplex PCR assay on genomic DNA. The Illumina HiSeq System was used to sequence the amplified TCR beta libraries as 87-base-pair reads. Regarding the original processing steps: Across the 670 or so repertoires, a later analysis counted tens of millions of unique TCR beta chains, 9.5 million to 13 million of which were shared by at least two donors. A nearest-neighbor algorithm error-corrected the raw reads and collapsed the reads into unique sequences, merging closely related sequences to remove PCR and sequencing errors. CDR3 sequences were aligned to IMGT reference sequences to assign V, D and J gene segments. For a sequence to be retained, a match of at least six nucleotides was required to both a V gene segment and a J gene segment. Rearrangements were classified as productive when the CDR3 lacked stop codons and remained in frame with V and J, and all other rearrangements were classified as non-productive. Following IMGT convention, CDR3 was defined as the stretch from the second conserved V-encoded cysteine to the conserved J-encoded phenylalanine. Sequences without an unambiguous match to a single V gene segment were excluded from the earlier analysis of over 500 of the donors. An earlier analysis of 587 of the donors classified V segments as functional when productive rearrangements were above 56.7% and as segregating when the standard deviation between donors was above 5%. A statistical classification framework was developed to diagnose cytomegalovirus status using the catalog of TCR beta chain sequences. V and J gene assignment, in a later analysis, came from comparing TCR nucleotide sequences with IMGT/GENE-DB human TR gene sequences. Using the TCRdist pipeline, a later analysis assigned CDR3 sequences along with most-parsimonious VDJ recombination scenarios. In a later analysis, each TCR beta chain was defined by its CDR3 amino acid sequence together with its V-gene family, and reads lacking a unique V-gene family were excluded. In a later analysis, fewer than 600 highly shared, low-generation-probability nucleotide sequences were removed to address suspected cross-contamination and a sequencing artifact. For each public chain, a later analysis derived a clonal expansion index from normalized ranks of inferred template counts within each repertoire. In a later analysis, generation probabilities were computed using a VDJ recombination model fitted to out-of-frame rearrangements, and the results were checked against IGoR. A later analysis scored TCR-TCR, TCR-HLA and TCR-CMV co-occurrence with hypergeometric tests, applying a repertoire-size bias correction to TCR pairs. To estimate false discovery rates, a later analysis permuted the HLA or CMV assignments 20 times. In a later analysis, co-occurring TCRs were grouped with DBSCAN, and TCRdist sequence similarity was added when clustering was performed within HLA-allele-positive subsets. Repertoires with fewer than 30,000 or more than 120,000 public chains were left out of co-occurrence clustering, as were about 5 repertoires with anomalous nucleotide sharing. TCRdb took over this immuneACCESS table, retaining in-frame rearrangements with V and J assigned. Such tables are incomplete; in checked studies, under half of the missing clones stem from an unresolved V gene, and the remainder is unexplained. For V, J and clone size, that table is used; D and trimming come from the DNA. Within this sample are over 130,000 clones, with roughly four fifths of them counted one time only. Approximately 2.4% of the sample is taken by the ten largest.

In total, 666 healthy bone marrow donors made up the cohort. All cohort members were sampled while nominally healthy, although unrecorded immune exposures were likely present. The donor tested CMV seronegative, placing the donor among the roughly 350 seronegative members of the cohort. A peripheral blood sample was provided by each donor, and peripheral blood mononuclear cells were used for TCR beta sequencing. Genomic DNA was extracted from the blood cell samples with the Qiagen DNeasy Blood Extraction Kit. The sample was PBMCs. This chain is built from TRBV19 and TRBJ1-5, with a weak D call of TRBD1 (6 bases match). This clonotype was obtained from a male donor in good health and CMV-seronegative. The CDR3 corresponds to CASSIRDTYNQPQHF. The base sequence is TGTGCCAGTAGTATCCGGGACACGTACAATCAGCCCCAGCATTTT. Reference TRBV19 and TRBJ1-5 genes cover what lies past the CDR3, so the full variable domain is DGGITQSPKYLFRKEGQNVTLSCEQNLNHDAMYWYRQDPGQGLRLIYYSQIVNDFQKGDIAEGYSVSREKKESFPLTVTSAQKNPTAFYLCASSIRDTYNQPQHFGDGTRLSIL.